The sequence of this TCR beta chain was determined in a study of cytomegalovirus exposure and HLA in healthy donors. Germline CDR1 reads ENHRY; CDR2 reads SYGVKD. The CDR3 sequence is 12 residues long. PCR used 60 Vbeta primers and 13 Jbeta primers. In the study's own analysis: There were about 80 million unique TCR beta chains by a later count, and 8.5 million to 14 million of them were shared. Method: immunoSEQ multiplex PCR; TCRdb's copy keeps in-frame clones and lacks some. That table furnishes V, J and clone size, whereas the DNA furnished D and trimming. The table has over 110,000 clones, 75% to 85% seen once. The study, taken as a whole, reports: In all likelihood, a cluster of highly shared sequence variants was a sequencing artifact. Clonal expansion, a later analysis showed, was greater in HLA-associated TCR beta chains than in equally common others. Diagnosis of cytomegalovirus status made by the classifier reportedly showed high specificity and sensitivity.

A note on this clone: The antigen is unknown. Germline is not matched at one junction end, which may reflect a read error.

V usage is TRBV10-3 and J usage is TRBJ2-5; perhaps TRBD2 as D (6 bases). This clonotype originated in a female donor in good health and CMV-seronegative. Specimen: PBMCs. Here the CDR3 DNA reads TGTGCCGTCCGGGACTTCCAAGAAACCCAGTACTTC. Translation: CAVRDFQETQYF.